What follows are 5 T cell receptor beta chains derived from one specimen sequenced in a study of blood T cell repertoires in COVID-19. Profiling relied on immunoSEQ multiplex PCR, and the TCRdb table lists in-frame clones only, not all of them. Among over 50,000 clones, about 91% were seen once, and the ten largest hold approximately 7.6%. Sequencing was carried out using peripheral blood. These receptors came from an older woman with active or convalescent COVID-19.

The V call is TRBV6-1, the J call TRBJ1-2; D not resolved. V dropped 2 bases and J dropped 5 bases, with 12 bases sitting between them. CDR3 length: 14 amino acids. CDR1 and CDR2 from the germline V gene are MNHNS and SASEGT. The CDR3, as DNA: TGTGCCAGCAGTGAATACCCAGGCCCGTATGGCTACACCTTC. Residues: CASSEYPGPYGYTF.

This clone came up once. The genes are TRBV9 and TRBJ1-2; TRBD1 matches 11 bases. With V trimmed by 4 bases and J by 4 bases, 6 bases remained unmatched. Germline CDR1 reads SGDLS; CDR2 reads YYNGEE. This CDR3 region has 15 residues. CDR3 protein: CASSLKDRGLYGYTF. CDR3 DNA: TGTGCCAGCAGCCTAAAGGACAGGGGGCTCTATGGCTACACCTTC.

The chain couples TRBV28 to TRBJ1-4; 8 bases align to TRBD1. The CDR3 length is 15 residues. Germline CDR1 and CDR2: MDHEN and SYDVKM. V was clipped by 2 bases and J by 10 bases; unmatched bases: 9. The CDR3 here is CASSLVAGGSGKLFF. The CDR3 region has the DNA TGTGCCAGCAGTTTAGTGGCAGGGGGCTCTGGAAAACTGTTTTTT.

The rearrangement links TRBV29-1 to TRBJ1-1; 8 nucleotides line up with TRBD1. Germline V CDR1 and CDR2: SQVTM, ANQGSEA. The CDR3 length is 13 residues. Unmatched junction bases numbered 2, after V lost 5 bases and J lost 0 bases. The CDR3 sequence: CSVLDRVNTEAFF. The CDR3 bases are TGCAGCGTTCTGGACAGGGTGAACACTGAAGCTTTCTTT.

The CDR3: CAWAPRGTSTNEKLFF. CDR3 bases: TGTGCCTGGGCTCCAAGGGGGACCTCAACTAATGAAAAACTGTTTTTT. The chain combines TRBV30 with TRBJ1-4, with D perhaps matching TRBD1 (6 bases). The CDR3 extends over 16 amino acids. Trimming took 5 bases from V and 0 from J, leaving 16 bases between them. Germline CDR1 GTSNPN, CDR2 SVGIG (reference sequence).